The next 20 T cell receptor beta chains were all read from a single sample in a study of PD-1 blockade in classical Hodgkin lymphoma. Time point of the sample: cycle 4 day 1 (C4D1), after more than five weeks of nivolumab. Every patient was affected by relapse after autologous stem cell transplantation, while exposure to brentuximab vedotin was not uniform. It was by magnetic negative selection that CD4+ T cells were purified from thawed PBMCs. Sequenced by immunoSEQ multiplex PCR; TCRdb stores in-frame clones only, minus some. The sample holds about 18,000 clones, around 74% seen once. The sample in question was CD4+ T cells from blood, obtained before the fourth cycle of nivolumab. Receptor source: a human donor with classical Hodgkin lymphoma.

In the case of this clone: This CDR3 is also generated by other DNA sequences in the sample. The chain has TRBV5-6 and TRBJ1-4; D may be TRBD1 (5 bases). V gave up 1 base and J gave up 7 bases, with 11 bases separating them. Germline values: CDR1 SGHDT, CDR2 YYEEEE. The CDR3 consists of 14 residues. CDR3 coding DNA: TGTGCCAGCAGCTTGAGGCAGGGTGGTGAAAAACTGTTTTTT. Residues: CASSLRQGGEKLFF.

J is TRBJ2-7 and V is TRBV19; TRBD2 matches at 13 bases. CDR1 is LNHDA, CDR2 SQIVND, per germline (reference sequence). The CDR3 consists of 16 residues. V was clipped by 1 base and J by 7 bases; unmatched bases: 7. The CDR3 nucleotides read TGTGCCAGTAGTATAGCCCCGGGACTAGCGGGAAGGGAGCAGTACTTC. Encoded protein: CASSIAPGLAGREQYF.

This clone was picked up one time. V usage is TRBV5-4 and J usage is TRBJ1-2; TRBD1 agrees at 7 bases. Germline assignment: CDR1 SGHNT and CDR2 YYREEE (reference sequence). The CDR3 extends over 15 amino acids. V was clipped by 4 bases and J by 6 bases; unmatched bases: 12. The CDR3 DNA reads TGTGCCAGCAGCGTACCACAGGGGAAAGGGGATGGCTACACCTTC. Residues: CASSVPQGKGDGYTF.

In DNA form, the CDR3 reads TGTGCCAGCTGCTACCAGGGCACAGATACGCAGTATTTT. It codes for CASCYQGTDTQYF. This rearrangement joins TRBV2 to TRBJ2-3; no definite D call. This CDR3 comprises 13 residues. CDR1 and CDR2 from the germline V gene are SNHLY and FYNNEI. The germline V and J ends were trimmed by 8 bases and 1 base, with 10 bases remaining between them. Based on the CDR3 plus reference TRBV2 and TRBJ2-3, the full variable domain is EPEVTQTPSHQVTQMGQEVILRCVPISNHLYFYWYRQILGQKVEFLVSFYNNEISEKSEIFDDQFSVERPDGSNFTLKIRSTKLEDSAMYFCASCYQGTDTQYFGPGTRLTVL.

This chain links TRBV28 with TRBJ2-7; D tentatively reads TRBD1 or TRBD2 (7 bases each). The CDR3 is 15 amino acids. Trimming removed 6 bases at V and 1 base at J, with 16 bases between. Germline assignment: CDR1 MDHEN and CDR2 SYDVKM. The CDR3 coding sequence is TGTGCCAGCAGCACCGGCCAGGGGGGGTCCTACGAGCAGTACGTC. It yields the protein CASSTGQGGSYEQYV.

The V and J genes are TRBV21-1 and TRBJ2-7; the D call in the table, TRBD1, was not verified against the DNA. TRBV21-1 counts as a pseudogene. The CDR3 loop spans 13 amino acids. CDR3 loop: CASSSRHLYEQYV. CDR3 DNA: TGTGCCAGCAGCAGTAGACACTTATACGAGCAGTACGTC.

The V and J genes are TRBV2 and TRBJ2-1; TRBD2 aligns across 11 bases. The V segment lost 7 bases and the J segment 3 bases; nucleotides outside the gene matches: 8. Germline lookup yields CDR1 SNHLY and CDR2 FYNNEI. The CDR3 runs to 16 residues. DNA for the CDR3: TGTGCCAGCAACGAGCTTACTAGCGGGAGCTACAATGAGCAGTTCTTC. Amino acids: CASNELTSGSYNEQFF.

The J gene is TRBJ1-2, the V gene TRBV6-6; 8 nucleotides align to TRBD1. The CDR3 runs 15 residues. The germline V gene has CDR1 MNHNY and CDR2 SVGAGI (reference sequence). V shed 0 bases and J 7 bases; nucleotides not matched to a gene: 7. The CDR3 spells CASSYSGQGAGGYTF. The CDR3 DNA reads TGTGCCAGCAGTTACTCAGGGCAGGGGGCGGGTGGCTACACCTTC.

This clone was seen a handful of times. The V gene is TRBV4-1, the J gene TRBJ1-6; 8 bases match TRBD1. Trimming took 3 bases from V and 9 from J; bases not matched to a gene: 7. Germline loops: CDR1 MGHRA, CDR2 YSYEKL. CDR3 length: 15 residues. DNA of the CDR3: TGCGCCAGCAGCCAGTCCAGGGGGCTAGGTTCACCCCTCCACTTT. Its protein is CASSQSRGLGSPLHF.

This sequence joins TRBV7-6 and TRBJ2-7; perhaps TRBD2 as D (6 bases). The ends were cut back, 3 bases at V and 0 bases at J, with 18 bases in the middle. There are 17 residues in the CDR3. CDR1 and CDR2 from the germline V gene are SGHVS and FNYEAQ. The CDR3 spells CASSLASGLLGSYEQYF. In DNA form, the CDR3 reads TGTGCCAGCAGCTTGGCGTCGGGACTCCTCGGCTCCTACGAGCAGTACTTC.

The chain recombines TRBV11-2 with TRBJ2-7; TRBD2 agrees at 9 bases. Germline CDR1 SGHAT, CDR2 FQNNGV. V dropped 3 bases and J dropped 6; count of bases not matched to a gene: 6. This CDR3 is 14 amino acids long. The CDR3 nucleotides read TGTGCCAGCAGCTTCGCGGGAGGGCCCTCCGAGCAGTACTTC. The encoded protein is CASSFAGGPSEQYF.

The CDR3 here is CASSEVGIEAFF. As DNA, the CDR3 is TGTGCCAGCAGTGAAGTGGGTATTGAAGCTTTCTTT. The chain has TRBV2 and TRBJ1-1; D gene uncertain. Germline V gene data show CDR1 as SNHLY and CDR2 as FYNNEI. The length of the CDR3 is 12 residues. V was pared by 1 base and J by 7 bases, with 7 bases between.

As for this clone: At one end the junction does not follow the germline gene, possibly because of a read error. The chain carries TRBV7-7 and TRBJ2-7; a weak D match, TRBD1 (6 bases). The CDR3 sequence is 19 residues long. CDR1 is SSHAT, CDR2 FNYEAQ, per germline (reference sequence). The CDR3 region has the DNA TGTGCTAGCAGCTTAGGGTTCAGGGGTCCGGAACAACCTCCTTACGAGCAGTACTTC. This gives the protein CASSLGFRGPEQPPYEQYF.

In nucleotides, the CDR3 is TGTGCCAGCAGCTTCCAGGGTCTAACGTCCTACGAGCAGTACTTC. Translation gives CASSFQGLTSYEQYF. J is TRBJ2-7 and V is TRBV11-2; maybe TRBD1 (5 bases). The CDR3 runs 15 residues. Germline values: CDR1 SGHAT, CDR2 FQNNGV. V lost 3 bases and J lost 1, with 13 bases in between.

The chain employs TRBV10-2 and TRBJ1-1; D not certain. The CDR3 is 13 amino acids. The V end lost 6 bases, the J end lost 1 base, and 9 bases lay between the germline ends. Per the germline V gene, CDR1 is WSHSY and CDR2 is SAAADI. Here the CDR3 reads CASSHTENTEAFF. In DNA form, the CDR3 reads TGCGCCAGCAGCCATACAGAGAACACTGAAGCTTTCTTT.

This chain uses TRBV5-1 with TRBJ1-1; D is ambiguous. The germline V gene encodes CDR1 SGHRS and CDR2 YFSETQ. V was trimmed by 1 base and J by 2 bases, leaving 9 bases between them. This CDR3 comprises 14 residues. CDR3 DNA: TGCGCCAGCAGCTTGTTCGGAGAAAACACTGAAGCTTTCTTT. It translates to CASSLFGENTEAFF.

This sequence joins TRBV19 and TRBJ2-2; D gene unclear. Deletions cut 2 bases from V and 7 bases from J, with 11 bases between. The CDR3 runs to 14 residues. Per the germline V gene, CDR1 is LNHDA and CDR2 is SQIVND (reference sequence). The chain's CDR3 is CASSISSVVGELFF. CDR3 in DNA: TGTGCCAGTAGTATATCGAGTGTGGTCGGGGAGCTGTTTTTT. Full variable domain (missing parts from reference TRBV19 and TRBJ2-2): DGGITQSPKYLFRKEGQNVTLSCEQNLNHDAMYWYRQDPGQGLRLIYYSQIVNDFQKGDIAEGYSVSREKKESFPLTVTSAQKNPTAFYLCASSISSVVGELFFGEGSRLTVL.

The CDR3 loop reads CASSLSPKAGSYNEQFF. CDR3 DNA sequence: TGTGCCAGCAGTTTATCCCCCAAAGCGGGGTCCTACAATGAGCAGTTCTTC. This chain uses TRBV27 with TRBJ2-1; 7 bases are a match to TRBD2. CDR3 length equals 17 residues. V shed 0 bases, J shed 1 base, and the junction held 6 bases outside the gene matches. Germline V gives CDR1 MNHEY, CDR2 SMNVEV (reference sequence).

The genes are TRBV7-6 and TRBJ2-3, with 12 bases matching TRBD1. Losses at the gene ends were 5 bases for V and 4 bases for J; bases not matched to a gene: 13. CDR1 is SGHVS, CDR2 FNYEAQ, per germline. The CDR3 runs to 18 residues. Here the CDR3 DNA reads TGTGCCAGCAGCCCGGTAATCCGGGACAGGGGGCCAGCAGATACGCAGTATTTT. It yields the protein CASSPVIRDRGPADTQYF. The full variable domain, its missing parts supplied by reference TRBV7-6 and TRBJ2-3, is GAGVSQSPRYKVTKRGQDVALRCDPISGHVSLYWYRQALGQGPEFLTYFNYEAQQDKSGLPNDRFSAERPEGSISTLTIQRTEQRDSAMYRCASSPVIRDRGPADTQYFGPGTRLTVL.

The chain uses TRBV6-5 and TRBJ1-1, with D uncertain. V was shortened by 6 bases and J by 1 base, with 6 bases between the two germline ends. The CDR3 is 12 amino acids. Germline CDR1 MNHEY, CDR2 SVGAGI. CDR3 amino acids: CASRDPNTEAFF. Written as DNA, the CDR3 is TGTGCCAGCAGAGACCCGAACACTGAAGCTTTCTTT.